Presented here are 5 T cell receptor beta chains from one specimen sequenced in a study of Tregs in tolerant kidney transplant recipients. The nonmyeloablative bone marrow transplants came from related graft donors, with transient mixed chimerism. Clones were sequenced by immunoSEQ multiplex PCR, and TCRdb holds only the in-frame ones, with some missing. Recorded for this sample: 25,000 or so clones. The starting material was CD4+ T cells from blood (PBMCs), obtained 6 months after the transplant. The receptors come from a human patient who received a combined kidney and bone marrow transplant. Some of the T cells may derive from the graft donor.

As for this clone: The read ends 3 residues shy of where the CDR3 ends; the end is completed using the germline J gene. The chain carries TRBV27 and TRBJ2-7; possible D gene TRBD1, 5 bases. The ends were cut back, 7 bases at V and 0 bases at J, with 13 bases in the middle. Germline assignment: CDR1 MNHEY and CDR2 SMNVEV (reference sequence). This CDR3 comprises 14 residues. This chain's CDR3 is CASMLGRVSYEQYF. The DNA read from the CDR3 is TGTGCCAGCATGTTGGGCAGGGTCTCCTACGAG.

Concerning this clone itself: Coverage ceases 3 residues before the CDR3 finishes, and the germline J gene fills in the end. V and J are TRBV25-1 and TRBJ1-4, with 7 bases aligning to TRBD1. V was pared by 4 bases and J by 3 bases, with 8 bases of the junction left unmatched. Looked up from germline, CDR1 is MGHDK and CDR2 is SYGVNS. The CDR3 is 16 residues long. The CDR3 sequence is CASSGQGKRANEKLFF. The covered CDR3 bases are TGTGCCAGCAGTGGACAGGGTAAAAGGGCTAATGAAAAA. Full variable domain (missing parts from reference TRBV25-1 and TRBJ1-4): EADIYQTPRYLVIGTGKKITLECSQTMGHDKMYWYQQDPGMELHLIHYSYGVNSTEKGDLSSESTVSRIRTEHFPLTLESARPSHTSQYLCASSGQGKRANEKLFFGSGTQLSVL.

In the case of this clone: The read terminates 3 residues before the CDR3 end, so the remaining end is supplied by the germline J gene. The J gene is TRBJ2-7, the V gene TRBV30, with 13 bases matching TRBD2. Germline CDR1 GTSNPN, CDR2 SVGIG (reference sequence). This CDR3 has 15 residues. The J segment lost 6 bases and the V segment lost 0 bases, leaving 5 bases of the junction unmatched. CDR3 sequence reads: CAWSVTSGRAGEQYF. The CDR3 DNA, read in part, is TGTGCCTGGAGTGTAACTAGCGGGAGGGCTGGCGAG.

Of note for this clone: The CDR3 end falls 3 residues outside the read, so it is completed with the germline J gene. V is TRBV19 and J is TRBJ1-5; weak D call: TRBD1 (6 bases). Germline-derived CDR1 and CDR2 are LNHDA and SQIVND (reference sequence). This CDR3 is 15 amino acids long. Trimming took off 3 bases at V and 6 bases at J, with 15 bases between the two ends. CDR3 amino acids: CASSIKGGGGQPQHF. The sequenced part of the CDR3 DNA is TGTGCCAGTAGTATCAAAGGAGGGGGTGGTCAGCCC.

Worth noting for this clone: The CDR3 end falls 3 residues outside the read, so it is completed with the germline J gene. This chain joins TRBV7-9 and TRBJ2-5, with no clear D. This CDR3 spans 14 amino acids. Trimming took 5 bases from V and 2 from J, leaving 12 bases between them. The V gene's germline CDR1 is SEHNR and CDR2 FQNEAQ (reference sequence). The CDR3 bases that were read are TGTGCCAGCAGCCCACACGACTTTCAAGAGACC. Its translation is CASSPHDFQET. The CDR3 reads in full as CASSPHDFQETQYF.